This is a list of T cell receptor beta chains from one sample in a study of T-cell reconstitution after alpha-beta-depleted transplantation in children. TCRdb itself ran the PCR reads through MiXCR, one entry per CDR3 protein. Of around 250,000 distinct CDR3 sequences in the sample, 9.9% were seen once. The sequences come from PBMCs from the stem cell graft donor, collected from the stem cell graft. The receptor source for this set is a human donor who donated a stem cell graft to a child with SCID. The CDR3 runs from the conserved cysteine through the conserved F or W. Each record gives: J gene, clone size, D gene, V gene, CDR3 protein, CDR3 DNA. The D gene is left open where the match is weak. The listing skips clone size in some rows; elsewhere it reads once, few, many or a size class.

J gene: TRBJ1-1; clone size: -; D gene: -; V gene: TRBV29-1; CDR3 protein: CSVVAEAGVNTEAFF; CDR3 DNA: TGCAGCGTTGTCGCAGAAGCGGGCGTGAACACTGAAGCTTTCTTT
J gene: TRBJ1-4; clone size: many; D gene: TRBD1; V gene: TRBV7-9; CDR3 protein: CASTDVGGYEKLFF; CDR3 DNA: TGTGCCAGCACCGATGTAGGGGGCTATGAAAAACTGTTTTTT
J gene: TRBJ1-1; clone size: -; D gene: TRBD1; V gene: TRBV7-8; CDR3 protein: CASSLGTGQTEAFF; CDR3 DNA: TGTGCCAGCAGCCTCGGGACAGGGCAAACTGAAGCTTTCTTT
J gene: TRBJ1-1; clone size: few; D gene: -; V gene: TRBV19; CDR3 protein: CASSIGFDTEAFF; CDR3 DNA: TGTGCCAGTAGTATCGGGTTCGACACTGAAGCTTTCTTT
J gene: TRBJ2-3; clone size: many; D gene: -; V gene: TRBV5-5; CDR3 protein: CASSLVLGASRFMDTQYF; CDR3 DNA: TGTGCCAGCAGCTTGGTGCTCGGGGCTAGCAGGTTCATGGATACGCAGTATTTT
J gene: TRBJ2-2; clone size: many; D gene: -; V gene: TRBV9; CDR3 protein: CASSARTAAGELFF; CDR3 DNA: TGTGCCAGCAGCGCTAGGACGGCAGCCGGGGAGCTGTTTTTT
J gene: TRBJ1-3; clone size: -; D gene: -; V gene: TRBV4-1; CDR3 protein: CASSQVDGGNTIYF; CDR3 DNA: TGCGCCAGCAGCCAAGTGGACGGTGGAAACACCATATATTTT
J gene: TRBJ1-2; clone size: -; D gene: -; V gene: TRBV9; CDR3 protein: CASRRGDNYGYTF; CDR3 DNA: TGTGCCAGCAGGCGGGGGGATAACTATGGCTACACCTTC
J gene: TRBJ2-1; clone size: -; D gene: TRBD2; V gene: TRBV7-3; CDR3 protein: CASSPSGGGEQFF; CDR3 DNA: TGTGCCAGCAGCCCCTCGGGAGGAGGCGAGCAGTTCTTC
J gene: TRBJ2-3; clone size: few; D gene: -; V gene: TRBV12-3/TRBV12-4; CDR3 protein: CASSAGAFSTDTQYF; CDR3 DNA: TGTGCCAGCAGCGCAGGGGCCTTTAGCACAGATACGCAGTATTTT
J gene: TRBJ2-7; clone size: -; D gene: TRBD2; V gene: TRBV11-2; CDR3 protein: CASSSSRLAGARSGSYEQYF; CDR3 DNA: TGTGCCAGCAGCTCTTCGAGACTAGCGGGGGCGCGCTCCGGTTCCTACGAGCAGTACTTC
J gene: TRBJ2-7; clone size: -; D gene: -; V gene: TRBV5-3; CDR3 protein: CARCFFDSYEQYF; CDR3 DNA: TGTGCTAGGTGCTTCTTTGACTCCTACGAGCAGTACTTC
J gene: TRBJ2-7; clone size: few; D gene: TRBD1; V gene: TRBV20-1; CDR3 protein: CSARDPQGASSYEQYF; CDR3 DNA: TGCAGTGCTAGAGATCCGCAGGGGGCTTCCTCCTACGAGCAGTACTTC
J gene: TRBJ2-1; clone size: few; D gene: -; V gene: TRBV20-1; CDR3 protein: CSARSWASSYNEQFF; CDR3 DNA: TGCAGTGCAAGGTCGTGGGCAAGTTCCTACAATGAGCAGTTCTTC
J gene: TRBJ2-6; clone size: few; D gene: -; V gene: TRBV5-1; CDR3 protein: CASRDGSSGANVLTF; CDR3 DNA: TGCGCCAGCAGAGATGGGAGCTCTGGGGCCAACGTCCTGACTTTC
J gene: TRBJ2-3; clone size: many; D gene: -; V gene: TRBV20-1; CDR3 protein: CSARRGDTQYF; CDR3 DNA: TGCAGTGCTAGACGGGGGGATACGCAGTATTTT
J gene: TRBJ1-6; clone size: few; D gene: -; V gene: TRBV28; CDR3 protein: CASRLGSSPLHF; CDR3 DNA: TGTGCCAGCAGATTAGGCTCTTCACCCCTCCACTTT
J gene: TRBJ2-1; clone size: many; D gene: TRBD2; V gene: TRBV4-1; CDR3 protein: CASSQVLAGRNEQFF; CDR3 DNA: TGCGCCAGCAGCCAAGTTCTAGCGGGTAGGAATGAGCAGTTCTTC
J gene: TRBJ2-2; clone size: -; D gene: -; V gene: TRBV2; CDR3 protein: CASSPTGFGPPNTGELFF; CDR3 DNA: TGTGCCAGCAGTCCGACAGGCTTTGGGCCCCCTAACACCGGGGAGCTGTTTTTT
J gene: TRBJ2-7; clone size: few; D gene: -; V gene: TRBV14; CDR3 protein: CASSQDFGARTYEQYF; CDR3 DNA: TGTGCCAGCAGCCAAGATTTCGGGGCGCGAACCTACGAGCAGTACTTC
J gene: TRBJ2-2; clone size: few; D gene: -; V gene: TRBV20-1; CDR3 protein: CSANFGPGELFF; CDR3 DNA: TGCAGTGCTAACTTCGGGCCCGGGGAGCTGTTTTTT
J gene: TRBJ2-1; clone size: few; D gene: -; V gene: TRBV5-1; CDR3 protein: CASSLDARGGSYNEQFF; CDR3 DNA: TGCGCCAGCAGCTTGGACGCCAGAGGGGGCTCCTACAATGAGCAGTTCTTC
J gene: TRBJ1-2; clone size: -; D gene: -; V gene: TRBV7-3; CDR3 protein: CASSLSKVYGYTF; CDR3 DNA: TGTGCCAGCAGCTTATCGAAGGTCTATGGCTACACCTTC
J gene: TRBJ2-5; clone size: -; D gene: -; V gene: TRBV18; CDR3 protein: CASSPTGQRGETQYF; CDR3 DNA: TGTGCCAGCTCACCAACGGGCCAACGAGGAGAGACCCAGTACTTC
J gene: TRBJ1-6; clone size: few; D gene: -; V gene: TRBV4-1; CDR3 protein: CASSQERESSYNSPLHF; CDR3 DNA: TGCGCCAGCAGCCAAGAACGGGAGAGCTCCTATAATTCACCCCTCCACTTT
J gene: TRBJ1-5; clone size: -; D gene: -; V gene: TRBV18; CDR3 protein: CASSPRGTNQPQHF; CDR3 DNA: TGTGCCAGCTCACCTAGGGGGACTAATCAGCCCCAGCATTTT
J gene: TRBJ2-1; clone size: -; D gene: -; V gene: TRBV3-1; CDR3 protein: CASSPTDSTYNEQFF; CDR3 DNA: TGTGCCAGCAGCCCCACCGACAGCACCTACAATGAGCAGTTCTTC
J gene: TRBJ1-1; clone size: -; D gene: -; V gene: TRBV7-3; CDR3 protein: CASSFYGGTEAFF; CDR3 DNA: TGTGCCAGCAGCTTTTACGGGGGCACTGAAGCTTTCTTT
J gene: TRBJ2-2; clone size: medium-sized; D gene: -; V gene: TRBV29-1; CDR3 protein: CSVETGAGTGELFF; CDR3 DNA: TGCAGCGTTGAAACGGGGGCCGGCACCGGGGAGCTGTTTTTT
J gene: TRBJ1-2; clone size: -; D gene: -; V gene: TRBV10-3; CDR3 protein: CAISEVREGYTF; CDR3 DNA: TGTGCCATCAGTGAGGTCAGGGAAGGCTACACCTTC
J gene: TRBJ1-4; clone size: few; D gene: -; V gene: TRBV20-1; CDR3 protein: CSARDPNEKLFF; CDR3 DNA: TGCAGTGCTAGAGATCCTAATGAAAAACTGTTTTTT
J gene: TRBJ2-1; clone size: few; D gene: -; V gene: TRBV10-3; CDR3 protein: CAISEVTEGEQFF; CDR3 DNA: TGTGCCATCAGTGAGGTTACAGAGGGTGAGCAGTTCTTC
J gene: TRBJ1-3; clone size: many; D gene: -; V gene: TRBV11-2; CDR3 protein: CASSLGGSGNTIYF; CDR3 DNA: TGTGCCAGCAGCTTAGGGGGATCTGGAAACACCATATATTTT
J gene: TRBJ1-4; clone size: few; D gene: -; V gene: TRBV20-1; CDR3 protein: CSAPPGGLGEKLFF; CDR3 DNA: TGCAGTGCTCCCCCGGGGGGCTTGGGAGAAAAACTGTTTTTT
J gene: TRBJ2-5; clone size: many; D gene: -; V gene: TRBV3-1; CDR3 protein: CASSLGTYSKTQYF; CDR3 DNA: TGTGCCAGCAGCCTCGGGACTTACAGCAAGACCCAGTACTTC
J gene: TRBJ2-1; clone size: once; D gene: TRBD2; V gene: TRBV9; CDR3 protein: CASSGRPAAGRVGEQFF; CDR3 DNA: TGTGCCAGCAGCGGACGCCCCGCGGCGGGGAGGGTAGGCGAGCAGTTCTTC
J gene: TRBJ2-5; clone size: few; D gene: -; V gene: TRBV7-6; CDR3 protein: CASSPGPSIVSQYF; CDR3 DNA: TGTGCCAGCAGTCCGGGCCCCTCGATTGTCTCCCAGTACTTC
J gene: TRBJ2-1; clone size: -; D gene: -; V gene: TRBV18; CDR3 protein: CASARDTLVHEQFF; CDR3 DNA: TGTGCCAGCGCCCGGGACACATTGGTTCATGAGCAGTTCTTC
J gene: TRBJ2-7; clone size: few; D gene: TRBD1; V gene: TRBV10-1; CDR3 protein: CASSEIWTGGEQYF; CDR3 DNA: TGCGCCAGCAGTGAAATCTGGACAGGGGGCGAGCAGTACTTC
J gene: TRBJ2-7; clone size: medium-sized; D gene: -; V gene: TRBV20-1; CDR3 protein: CSARDGVYEQYF; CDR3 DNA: TGCAGTGCTAGAGACGGGGTCTACGAGCAGTACTTC
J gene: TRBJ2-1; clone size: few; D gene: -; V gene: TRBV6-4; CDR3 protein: CASSESSSSYNEQFF; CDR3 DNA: TGTGCCAGCAGTGAGAGCTCCAGCTCCTACAATGAGCAGTTCTTC
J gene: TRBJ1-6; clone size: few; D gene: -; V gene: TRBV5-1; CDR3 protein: CASSLPEGMDNSPLHF; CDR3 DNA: TGCGCCAGCAGTTTGCCCGAGGGGATGGATAATTCACCCCTCCACTTT
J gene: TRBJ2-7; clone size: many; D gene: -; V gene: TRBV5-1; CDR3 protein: CASSLGGTAQYEQYF; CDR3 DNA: TGCGCCAGCAGCTTGGGGGGTACGGCTCAGTACGAGCAGTACTTC
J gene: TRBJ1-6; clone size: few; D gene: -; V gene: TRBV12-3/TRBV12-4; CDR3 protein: CASSRYDSPLHF; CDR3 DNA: TGTGCCAGCTCACGGTACGATTCACCCCTCCACTTT
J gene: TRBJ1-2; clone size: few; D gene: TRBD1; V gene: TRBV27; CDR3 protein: CASSPTDRGFYGYTF; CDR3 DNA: TGTGCCAGCAGTCCTACGGACAGGGGATTCTATGGCTACACCTTC
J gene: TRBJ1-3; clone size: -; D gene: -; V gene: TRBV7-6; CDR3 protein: CASSYSSAISGNTIYF; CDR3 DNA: TGTGCCAGCAGCTATTCGTCGGCGATCTCTGGAAACACCATATATTTT
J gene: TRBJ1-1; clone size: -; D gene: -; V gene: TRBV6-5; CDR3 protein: CASLGVTEAFF; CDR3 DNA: TGTGCCAGCCTCGGGGTTACTGAAGCTTTCTTT
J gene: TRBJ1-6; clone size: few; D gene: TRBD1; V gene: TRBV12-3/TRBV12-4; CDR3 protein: CASSFSRGLNSPLHF; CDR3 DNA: TGTGCCAGCAGTTTTTCCAGGGGGCTGAATTCACCCCTCCACTTT
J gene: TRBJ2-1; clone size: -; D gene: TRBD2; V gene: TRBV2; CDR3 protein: CASSTSGGSEQFF; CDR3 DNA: TGTGCCAGCAGTACTAGCGGGGGCAGCGAGCAGTTCTTC
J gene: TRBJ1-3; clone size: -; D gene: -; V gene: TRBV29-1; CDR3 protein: CSTMSGNTIYF; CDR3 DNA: TGCAGCACGATGTCTGGAAACACCATATATTTT